This T cell receptor beta chain was retrieved from a study of T cells after yellow fever vaccination. Study-level results: It was a weaker secondary response, yet one that peaked faster, at day 5 versus 15. Most clones from primary vaccination resurfaced after the booster (under 97% CD4, 75% to 90% CD8). The bulk population could contribute abundant contaminating clonotypes to FACS-sorted repertoires.

The TCR cDNA carried a universal primer site and UMIs from 5'RACE template switching. TCRdb reprocessed the 5' RACE reads via MiXCR and lists one record per CDR3 protein. The sample has about 340,000 distinct CDR3 sequences, about 4% seen once. V was shortened by 5 bases and J by 4 bases, with 14 bases between the two germline ends. Germline assignment: CDR1 SEHNR and CDR2 FQNEAQ (reference sequence). The CDR3 has 15 residues. Ten or more counts support this clonotype. Antigen unknown. The V gene is TRBV7-9, the J gene TRBJ2-2; no firm D call. Material: PBMCs, obtained 5 days after the yellow fever booster vaccination. This receptor was identified in a man between 18 and 35 years old who received the YFV17D yellow fever vaccine. Here the CDR3 DNA reads TGTGCCAGCAGCCCTCCCGCGCCCAGCACCGGGGAGCTGTTTTTT. It encodes CASSPPAPSTGELFF.